Listed below are T cell receptor beta chains from one sample, sequenced in a study of blood T cell repertoires in COVID-19. Profiling relied on immunoSEQ multiplex PCR, and the TCRdb table lists in-frame clones only, not all of them. Of more than 200,000 clones in the sample, approximately 80% are singletons; the top ten hold approximately 4%. The specimen sequenced was peripheral blood. The receptors were gathered from a man aged 55 to 70 with acute or convalescent COVID-19. The CDR3 runs from the conserved cysteine through the conserved F or W. The order of the fields is CDR3 protein, CDR3 DNA, clone size, V gene, J gene, D gene. D genes are given only for firm matches. Clone size is given for some rows only: seen once, a few or many times, or a class if the clone is expanded.

CDR3aa: CASSLSALTSYGYTF
CDR3nt: TGTGCCAGCAGTTTATCGGCCCTTACCTCATATGGCTACACCTTC
abundance: NA
v_gene: TRBV27
j_gene: TRBJ1-2
d_gene: NA

CDR3aa: CASSPRQGNYGYTF
CDR3nt: TGTGCCAGCAGCCCCCGACAGGGAAACTATGGCTACACCTTC
abundance: NA
v_gene: TRBV7-6
j_gene: TRBJ1-2
d_gene: TRBD1

CDR3aa: CASSRTGRNTEAFF
CDR3nt: TGTGCCAGTAGCAGGACAGGGCGGAACACTGAAGCTTTCTTT
abundance: NA
v_gene: TRBV19
j_gene: TRBJ1-1
d_gene: TRBD1

CDR3aa: CASSLMRRGYGYTF
CDR3nt: TGTGCCAGCAGCTTGATGCGGCGGGGCTATGGCTACACCTTC
abundance: NA
v_gene: TRBV5-6
j_gene: TRBJ1-2
d_gene: NA

CDR3aa: CASSPGQGSNTGELFF
CDR3nt: TGCGCCAGCAGCCCGGGACAGGGATCGAACACCGGGGAGCTGTTTTTT
abundance: NA
v_gene: TRBV5-1
j_gene: TRBJ2-2
d_gene: TRBD1

CDR3aa: CASSVGEGTQYF
CDR3nt: TGTGCCAGCAGCGTAGGGGAGGGAACCCAGTACTTC
abundance: NA
v_gene: TRBV9
j_gene: TRBJ2-5
d_gene: TRBD2

CDR3aa: CASSPEGGGSSGANVLTF
CDR3nt: TGTGCCAGCAGCCCCGAGGGGGGGGGAAGCTCTGGGGCCAACGTCCTGACTTTC
abundance: NA
v_gene: TRBV3-1/TRBV3-2
j_gene: TRBJ2-6
d_gene: NA

CDR3aa: CASSLWGSGYTF
CDR3nt: TGTGCCAGCAGTTTATGGGGCTCTGGCTACACCTTC
abundance: few
v_gene: TRBV12-3/TRBV12-4
j_gene: TRBJ1-2
d_gene: NA

CDR3aa: CASSLELASDTQYF
CDR3nt: TGTGCCAGCAGCTTAGAGCTAGCCTCAGATACGCAGTATTTT
abundance: once
v_gene: TRBV7-9
j_gene: TRBJ2-3
d_gene: NA

CDR3aa: CASSFPPWGAGVLYNEQFF
CDR3nt: TGTGCCAGCAGCTTTCCCCCATGGGGGGCGGGGGTTTTATACAATGAGCAGTTCTTC
abundance: NA
v_gene: TRBV7-8
j_gene: TRBJ2-1
d_gene: NA

CDR3aa: CAGGGHSPVGDNEQFF
CDR3nt: TGTGCCGGGGGAGGACACTCCCCTGTGGGGGACAATGAGCAGTTCTTC
abundance: NA
v_gene: TRBV6-4
j_gene: TRBJ2-1
d_gene: NA

CDR3aa: CSVEENQGANGYTF
CDR3nt: TGCAGCGTTGAAGAAAATCAGGGGGCGAATGGCTACACCTTC
abundance: NA
v_gene: TRBV29-1
j_gene: TRBJ1-2
d_gene: TRBD1